This T cell receptor beta chain was sequenced in a study of shared clonotypes between healthy human individuals. Per the authors' pipeline: Junction-only sequences without quality scores were provided by ImmunoSEQ, so filtering was different. Some clones are missing from TCRdb's copy, which holds only in-frame ones; the method was immunoSEQ multiplex PCR. That table is the source of V, J and clone size, and D and trimming were worked out from the DNA. Of over a million clones listed, around 97% are singletons. This CDR3 is 15 amino acids long. In germline, CDR1 is LGHNA, CDR2 YNFKEQ. V was shortened by 2 bases and J by 3 bases, with 11 bases between the two germline ends. This clone occurred once.

This receptor was obtained from a man in his thirties or forties in good health. Source material: naive CD4+ T cells sorted from blood. The subset denotes: CD45RA+ positively selected. The V and J genes are TRBV4-2 and TRBJ1-5, with D perhaps TRBD1 (5 bases). CDR3 amino acids: CASSQSRDHNQPQHF. In DNA form, the CDR3 reads TGTGCCAGCAGCCAATCCAGGGATCACAATCAGCCCCAGCATTTT.